This paragraph reports one TCR beta chain. Its antigen is not known. The V gene's germline CDR1 is SGHVS and CDR2 FNYEAQ. The V and J ends lost 5 bases and 6 bases, in that order; junction bases with no gene match: 14. The CDR3 has 16 residues. These data belong to a study of PD-L1 blockade in urothelial cancer. On the study more broadly: The year 2014 saw patients start atezolizumab, 1,200 mg intravenously every 3 weeks. The number of prior chemotherapy regimens per patient was 0 to 3. The analyses of blood took place 3 weeks (second dose) and 6 weeks after treatment start. Study-wide findings and caveats: Tumor-associated TCR clones expanded more in blood at 3 weeks in patients with durable benefit.

The time point is: pretreatment peripheral blood. Generated by immunoSEQ multiplex PCR, the TCRdb table keeps only in-frame clones and is missing some. The repertoire includes 30,000 to 40,000 clones, approximately 85% of them detected once, and roughly 6.4% sits in the top ten. This receptor was identified in a man in his sixties with urothelial cancer. This chain links TRBV7-6 with TRBJ2-7, with 9 bases matching TRBD1. Sequencing was performed on PBMCs, taken around atezolizumab (anti-PD-L1) treatment. The CDR3: CASSVTGTGFFGEQYF. CDR3 coding DNA: TGTGCCAGCAGCGTCACCGGGACAGGGTTCTTTGGCGAGCAGTACTTC.